Listed here are 9 T cell receptor beta chains from one sample, sequenced in a study of blood T cells in healthy people across ages. For the second PCR, which ran for about 6 to 11 cycles, a sample-barcoded 5' primer and a J-beta primer mix were used. TCRdb fed the 5' RACE reads into MiXCR, producing one record per CDR3 protein. This sample has about 680,000 distinct CDR3 sequences, with more than 40% found just once. Sequenced sample: blood. Receptor source: a woman aged 55-75 years in good health.

The chain uses TRBV10-3 and TRBJ2-1, with TRBD2 identical over 11 bases. Looked up from germline, CDR1 is ENHRY and CDR2 is SYGVKD. The V segment lost 6 bases and the J segment 3 bases; nucleotides outside the gene matches: 4. This CDR3 contains 15 residues. CDR3 loop: CAIRPSGRNYNEQFF. For the CDR3, the DNA is TGTGCCATCAGGCCTAGCGGGAGGAACTACAATGAGCAGTTCTTC.

The chain has TRBV7-2 and TRBJ2-1, with unresolved D. From germline, CDR1 is SGHTA and CDR2 FQGNSA. V shed 0 bases and J shed 5 bases, with 8 bases lying between them. The CDR3 spans 14 residues. The CDR3 loop is CASSLAIRHNEQFF. DNA for the CDR3: TGTGCCAGCAGCTTAGCTATCCGGCACAATGAGCAGTTCTTC. The whole variable domain, filled in from reference TRBV7-2 and TRBJ2-1, reads GAGVSQSPSNKVTEKGKDVELRCDPISGHTALYWYRQSLGQGLEFLIYFQGNSAPDKSGLPSDRFSAERTGGSVSTLTIQRTQQEDSAVYLCASSLAIRHNEQFFGPGTRLTVL.

V and J are TRBV6-2 or TRBV6-3 and TRBJ2-1, with 11 bases matching TRBD2. Germline CDR1 reads MNHEY; CDR2 reads SVGEGT. Trimming removed 8 bases from V and 5 bases from J; junction bases left unmatched: 5. The CDR3 totals 14 residues. CDR3 nucleotides: TGTGCCAGCTTGACTAGCGGGGTAGACAATGAGCAGTTCTTC. Encoded protein: CASLTSGVDNEQFF.

This sequence joins TRBV20-1 and TRBJ2-4; D is unresolved. Judging by the DNA end, TRBJ2-7 fits better; the J call may be wrong. There are 10 residues in the CDR3. The germline V gene has CDR1 DFQATT and CDR2 SNEGSKA (reference sequence). The CDR3 nucleotides read TGCAGTGCTAGAGATTTCGAGCAGTACTTC. Translation: CSARDFEQYF.

As DNA, the CDR3 is TGTGCCAGCAGACTAGCCCTCAATGAGCAGTTCTTC. Translated, it gives CASRLALNEQFF. V is TRBV6-1 and J is TRBJ2-1, with a tentative D call TRBD2 (6 bases). In germline, CDR1 is MNHNS, CDR2 SASEGT. V was clipped by 6 bases and J by 6 bases, with 9 bases between them. The CDR3 sequence is 12 residues long.

The chain joins TRBV4-1 to TRBJ1-6, with D possibly being TRBD1 (5 bases). Trimming took off 4 bases at V and 9 bases at J, with 19 bases between the two ends. CDR3 length: 16 residues. Per germline, CDR1 MGHRA and CDR2 YSYEKL. The CDR3 region is CASSLSRPGGSSPLHF. CDR3 sequence (DNA): TGCGCCAGCAGCCTTTCTAGGCCGGGGGGGAGTTCACCCCTCCACTTT.

The V call is TRBV10-3, the J call TRBJ2-1, with 8 bases that match TRBD2. From germline, CDR1 is ENHRY and CDR2 SYGVKD. This CDR3 has 17 amino acids. V lost 0 bases, J lost 3 bases, and 7 bases stayed unmatched. The chain's CDR3 is CAISESGAGGGYNEQFF. The DNA for the CDR3 is TGTGCCATCAGTGAGTCCGGGGCGGGAGGCGGCTACAATGAGCAGTTCTTC.

The CDR3 protein is CSVGGQETQFF. The CDR3 DNA is TGCAGCGTGGGCGGCCAAGAGACCCAGTTCTTC. The chain joins TRBV29-1 to TRBJ2-1; D ambiguous. V lost 6 bases to trimming and J lost 13 bases, with 16 bases between them. The CDR3 contains 11 residues. Looked up from germline, CDR1 is SQVTM and CDR2 is ANQGSEA.

This clonotype was seen only a few times. The chain employs TRBV20-1 and TRBJ2-3; 8 nucleotides match TRBD2. The CDR3 length is 16 residues. V was pared by 0 bases and J by 0 bases, with 5 bases of the junction left unmatched. CDR1 and CDR2 (germline): DFQATT, SNEGSKA (reference sequence). The DNA of the CDR3 is TGCAGTGCTAGAGATAGGGCTAGCGGGAGCACAGATACGCAGTATTTT. This gives the protein CSARDRASGSTDTQYF.